One sample yielded the 21 T cell receptor beta chains listed below, sequenced in a study of cytomegalovirus exposure and HLA in healthy donors. This PCR relied on a set of 60 Vbeta primers and 13 Jbeta primers. TCRdb keeps only in-frame clones here, not all; method: immunoSEQ multiplex PCR. Recorded for this sample: 93,000 or so clones. Source material: PBMCs. Receptors originate from a man aged 35 to 55 in good health and CMV-seronegative.

The chain is built from TRBV16 and TRBJ2-5; TRBD2 might be the D (6 bases). TRBJ2-7 explains the end of the DNA better; the J call may be wrong. The CDR3 has 16 amino acids. Germline V CDR1 and CDR2: KGHSY, FQNENV. DNA of the CDR3: TGTGCCAGCAGCCAATCCGCGGGACTGGGAGGCTACGAGCAGTACTTC. It translates to CASSQSAGLGGYEQYF.

J is TRBJ2-1 and V is TRBV18; 10 bases are a match to TRBD2. The CDR3 totals 17 residues. Germline CDR1 is KGHSH and CDR2 is LQKENI. Unmatched junction bases numbered 10, after V lost 1 base and J lost 7 bases. The chain's CDR3 is CASSPQISGGASNEQFF. The CDR3 DNA is TGTGCCAGCTCACCACAAATCAGCGGGGGGGCCAGTAATGAGCAGTTCTTC.

The chain is built from TRBV7-2 and TRBJ1-1; D is possibly TRBD1 (6 bases). V lost 2 bases to trimming and J lost 11 bases, with 15 bases between them. The germline CDR1 and CDR2 sequences are SGHTA and FQGNSA. The CDR3 covers 13 residues. CDR3 DNA: TGTGCCAGCAGCTTATACAGGGCGAAGGGGGCTTTCTTT. This codes for CASSLYRAKGAFF.

V is TRBV4-2 and J is TRBJ1-1, with D maybe TRBD1 (5 bases). With 4 bases removed from V and 4 bases from J, the gap between germline ends came to 10 bases. The length of the CDR3 is 13 residues. Per the germline V gene, CDR1 is LGHNA and CDR2 is YNFKEQ. CDR3 bases: TGTGCCAGCAGCCTCCCCGGGGGCACTGAAGCTTTCTTT. Translated: CASSLPGGTEAFF.

The CDR3: CASSETGIYYGYTF. In DNA, the CDR3 is TGTGCCAGCAGCGAGACAGGGATCTACTATGGCTACACCTTC. The chain uses TRBV14 and TRBJ1-2; 7 bases match TRBD1. This CDR3 has 14 amino acids. The germline V gene has CDR1 SGHDN and CDR2 FVKESK. V gave up 5 bases and J gave up 3 bases; unmatched junction bases: 6.

This chain links TRBV19 with TRBJ1-5; TRBD1 is a possible D gene (6 bases). The germline V gene encodes CDR1 LNHDA and CDR2 SQIVND (reference sequence). V lost 2 bases to trimming and J lost 7 bases, with 21 bases between them. The CDR3 covers 17 residues. The CDR3 DNA reads as TGTGCCAGTAGTATACAGGGTGGAGGCGGGGGCAGACAGCCCCAGCATTTT. Translated, it gives CASSIQGGGGGRQPQHF.

The V call is TRBV7-2, the J call TRBJ1-2; D is unclear. Germline V gives CDR1 SGHTA, CDR2 FQGNSA. V gave up 1 base and J gave up 7 bases, with 13 bases separating them. The CDR3 has 14 amino acids. CDR3: CASSLVRGEGGYTF. CDR3 nucleotide sequence: TGTGCCAGCAGCTTAGTGCGGGGTGAGGGTGGCTACACCTTC.

This chain connects TRBV2 to TRBJ1-2, with D possibly being TRBD1 (6 bases). V was cut by 7 bases and J by 5 bases, with 11 bases left in between. This CDR3 region has 12 residues. Germline loops: CDR1 SNHLY, CDR2 FYNNEI. The CDR3 protein is CASKGQYYGYTF. As DNA, the CDR3 is TGTGCCAGCAAAGGACAGTATTATGGCTACACCTTC.

The J gene is TRBJ2-7, the V gene TRBV28, with D tentatively TRBD1 (5 bases). V lost 7 bases, J lost 2 bases, and 12 bases lay in between. Per germline, CDR1 MDHEN and CDR2 SYDVKM. The CDR3 extends over 13 amino acids. The DNA of the CDR3 is TGTGCCAGCACTGACAGTCCCCCCTACGAGCAGTACTTC. This translates into CASTDSPPYEQYF.

The J gene is TRBJ1-5, the V gene TRBV28; tentative D call: TRBD1 (6 bases). Germline V gives CDR1 MDHEN, CDR2 SYDVKM. The V end was cut by 5 bases, the J end by 1 base, with 9 bases between. The CDR3 is made up of 14 amino acids. CDR3 coding DNA: TGTGCCAGCAGTAAAGGGGGAAGCAATCAGCCCCAGCATTTT. Encoded protein: CASSKGGSNQPQHF.

The chain is built from TRBV30 and TRBJ2-5; TRBD1 agrees at 8 bases. The CDR3 is 15 residues long. V lost 0 bases, J lost 9 bases, and 12 bases stayed unmatched. The V gene's germline CDR1 is GTSNPN and CDR2 SVGIG (reference sequence). The CDR3 nucleotides are TGTGCCTGGAGTGTATCCGGACAGGGCGCCAGGGCCCAGTACTTC. Its protein is CAWSVSGQGARAQYF.

This chain joins TRBV6-4 and TRBJ2-1; TRBD2 agrees at 11 bases. The germline gives CDR1 MRHNA, CDR2 SNTAGT. The junction had 4 bases not matched to a gene; V was cut back by 4 bases and J by 5 bases. The CDR3 consists of 15 residues. The CDR3 bases are TGTGCCAGCAGTGCCGGGACTAGCGGTGACAATGAGCAGTTCTTC. It translates to CASSAGTSGDNEQFF.

This chain uses TRBV4-3 with TRBJ1-1; no definite D call. Trimming shortened V by 1 base and J by 3 bases, and 12 bases separated the two germline ends. CDR1 and CDR2 from the germline V gene are LGHNA and YSLEER. The CDR3 totals 15 residues. CDR3 amino acids: CASSQVTGGHTEAFF. The CDR3 DNA is TGCGCCAGCAGCCAAGTCACGGGAGGGCACACTGAAGCTTTCTTT.

The chain recombines TRBV7-2 with TRBJ2-7; TRBD1 matches at 10 bases. V dropped 5 bases and J dropped 4; count of bases not matched to a gene: 8. Germline CDR1 reads SGHTA; CDR2 reads FQGNSA. This CDR3 has 15 residues. The CDR3 DNA is TGTGCCAGCAGCGACCCGGGACAGGGGATGTACGAGCAGTACTTC. This encodes CASSDPGQGMYEQYF.

The chain links TRBV19 to TRBJ2-4, with a possible D match to TRBD1 (5 bases). V gave up 4 bases and J gave up 10 bases, with 17 bases separating them. Germline CDR1 is LNHDA and CDR2 is SQIVND (reference sequence). The CDR3 length is 14 residues. The CDR3 loop reads CASSTHGEQGIQYF. In DNA, the CDR3 is TGTGCCAGTAGTACACATGGCGAGCAGGGAATTCAGTACTTC.

CDR3 sequence: CASSEVGGLSYNEQFF. CDR3 coding DNA: TGTGCCAGCAGTGAAGTTGGGGGGTTATCCTACAATGAGCAGTTCTTC. This chain uses TRBV6-1 with TRBJ2-1; possible D gene TRBD2, 6 bases. CDR1 MNHNS and CDR2 SASEGT come from the germline V gene. The CDR3 has 16 residues. V was clipped by 1 base and J by 1 base, with 11 bases between them.

The V and J genes are TRBV28 and TRBJ1-5, with TRBD1 identical over 9 bases. Losses at the gene ends were 6 bases for V and 5 bases for J; bases not matched to a gene: 8. The germline gives CDR1 MDHEN, CDR2 SYDVKM. This CDR3 has 15 amino acids. DNA for the CDR3: TGTGCCAGCAGGGCAGGGGACAGGGTGCATCAGCCCCAGCATTTT. Translating gives CASRAGDRVHQPQHF.

This chain links TRBV30 with TRBJ2-1; 13 nucleotides agree with TRBD2. This CDR3 comprises 17 residues. The junction had 15 bases not matched to a gene; V was cut back by 0 bases and J by 13 bases. Germline values: CDR1 GTSNPN, CDR2 SVGIG (reference sequence). CDR3 nucleotide sequence: TGTGCCTGGAGTGTGGCGTCTGGACTAGCGGGGGCTGGAGGACAGTTCTTC. Its translation is CAWSVASGLAGAGGQFF.

This sequence joins TRBV29-1 and TRBJ1-2, with 8 nucleotides matching TRBD1. Germline V gene sequence: CDR1 SQVTM, CDR2 ANQGSEA. This CDR3 is built from 12 residues. J gave up 6 bases and V 7 bases, and 7 bases lay outside the gene matches. Here the CDR3 DNA reads TGCAGCGCTGGGACAGGCCCCCATGGCTACACCTTC. It translates to CSAGTGPHGYTF.

This chain connects TRBV4-1 to TRBJ2-3; 8 nucleotides line up with TRBD2. With 0 bases clipped from V and 0 bases from J, the junction kept 2 bases outside the gene matches. The CDR3 runs 16 residues. The germline V gene encodes CDR1 MGHRA and CDR2 YSYEKL. This CDR3 is CASSQELAASTDTQYF. CDR3 sequence (DNA): TGCGCCAGCAGCCAAGAACTAGCGGCGAGCACAGATACGCAGTATTTT.

The V gene is TRBV7-9, the J gene TRBJ2-7, with 9 bases fitting TRBD1. CDR1 is SEHNR and CDR2 is FQNEAQ in the germline V gene (reference sequence). V lost 5 bases and J lost 0; bases outside the gene matches: 8. This CDR3 region has 16 residues. CDR3 region: CASSPWGQGSSYEQYF. DNA for the CDR3: TGTGCCAGCAGCCCTTGGGGACAGGGAAGCTCCTACGAGCAGTACTTC.